In this sample, the clone carrying this TCR beta chain turned up a few times. Its antigen is not known. This sample stems from a study of T-cell memory formation after mild COVID-19. Study information: There were largely donor-specific TCR clusters. Overall study findings and caveats: Researchers report contracting CD4+ clones mostly in CM and EM, with CD8+ clones in EMRA. CD4/CD8 balance held among clones contracting day 15 to 85, and later expanders leaned CD4+.

The ends were cut back, 3 bases at V and 4 bases at J, with 10 bases in the middle. The germline V gene has CDR1 MGHDK and CDR2 SYGVNS. CDR3 length: 14 amino acids. TCRalpha and TCRbeta libraries used 5'RACE with constant-segment primers and UMIs. TCRdb called the 5' RACE reads again in MiXCR, with one record for every CDR3 protein. The table has 400,000 or so distinct CDR3 sequences, around 19% seen once. This rearrangement joins TRBV25-1 to TRBJ1-5, with a tentative D call TRBD1 (5 bases). The clonotype comes from an adult woman who had mild COVID-19 (a few samples of this study predate the infection). Cell type and time point are not known. Source material: PBMCs or a T cell subset sorted from them (not recorded which). DNA of the CDR3: TGTGCCAGCAGTGATCCAGGGTTAAATCAGCCCCAGCATTTT. Translated, it gives CASSDPGLNQPQHF.